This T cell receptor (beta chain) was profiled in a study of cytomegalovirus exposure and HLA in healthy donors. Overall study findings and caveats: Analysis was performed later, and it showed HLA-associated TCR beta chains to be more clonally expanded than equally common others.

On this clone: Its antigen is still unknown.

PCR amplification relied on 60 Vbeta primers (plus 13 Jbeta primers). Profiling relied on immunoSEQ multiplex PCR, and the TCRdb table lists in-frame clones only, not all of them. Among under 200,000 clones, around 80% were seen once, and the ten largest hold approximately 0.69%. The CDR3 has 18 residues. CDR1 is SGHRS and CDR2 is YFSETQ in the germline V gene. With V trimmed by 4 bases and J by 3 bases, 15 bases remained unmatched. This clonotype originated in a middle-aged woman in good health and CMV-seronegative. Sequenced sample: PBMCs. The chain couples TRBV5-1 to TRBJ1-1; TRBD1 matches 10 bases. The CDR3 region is CASSLRTGGGTRDTEAFF. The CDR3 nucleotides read TGCGCCAGCAGCCTCAGGACAGGGGGTGGAACAAGGGACACTGAAGCTTTCTTT.